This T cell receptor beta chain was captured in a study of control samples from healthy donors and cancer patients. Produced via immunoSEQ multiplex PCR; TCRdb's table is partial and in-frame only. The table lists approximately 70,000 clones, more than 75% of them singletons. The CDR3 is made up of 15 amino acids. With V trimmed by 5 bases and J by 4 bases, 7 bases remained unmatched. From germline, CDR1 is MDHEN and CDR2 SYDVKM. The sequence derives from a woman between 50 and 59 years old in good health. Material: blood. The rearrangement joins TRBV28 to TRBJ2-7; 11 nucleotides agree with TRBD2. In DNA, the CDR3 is TGTGCCAGCAGTCACTCTAGCGGGAGGCAGTACGAGCAGTACTTC. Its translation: CASSHSSGRQYEQYF.